This T cell receptor beta chain was obtained from a study of immune evolution from preneoplasia to lung adenocarcinoma. For the study at large: HLA loss of heterozygosity: about 7% AIS, about 15% MIA, around 35% ADC, none AAH.

In its sample, this clone was seen once. Its antigen is not known. The protocol was immunoSEQ multiplex PCR, while the TCRdb copy is restricted to in-frame clones and leaves out a portion. The table lists approximately 5,000 clones, around three quarters of them singletons, with 6% to 7.5% in the top ten. H&E slides confirmed each diagnosis, reviewed by two pathologists independently. Premalignant or tumor cells were enriched by macro-dissection after pathologic assessment. General study results and limits: Top clone frequencies peaked in normal lung, apparently declining through invasive adenocarcinoma.

This sequence was found in a person aged 60-80 years with lung adenocarcinoma. Sequencing was carried out using FFPE minimally invasive lung adenocarcinoma tissue.

The CDR3 protein is CASSAGTRNTDTQYF. The DNA of the CDR3 is TGCGCCAGCAGCGCCGGGACACGTAACACAGATACGCAGTATTTT. The chain carries TRBV5-1 and TRBJ2-3, with D possibly TRBD1 on 6 matching bases. The CDR3 sequence is 15 residues long. V shed 4 bases and J shed 2 bases, with 14 bases lying between them. CDR1 is SGHRS and CDR2 is YFSETQ in the germline V gene.